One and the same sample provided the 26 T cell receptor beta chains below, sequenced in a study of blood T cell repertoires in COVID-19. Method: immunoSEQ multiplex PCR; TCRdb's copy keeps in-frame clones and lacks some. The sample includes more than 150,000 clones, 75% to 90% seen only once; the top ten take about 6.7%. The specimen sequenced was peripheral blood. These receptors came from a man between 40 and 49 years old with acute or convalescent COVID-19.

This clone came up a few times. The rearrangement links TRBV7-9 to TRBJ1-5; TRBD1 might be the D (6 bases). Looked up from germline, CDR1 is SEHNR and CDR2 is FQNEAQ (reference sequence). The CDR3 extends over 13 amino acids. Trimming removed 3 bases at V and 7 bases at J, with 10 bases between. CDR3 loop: CASSFTQGQPQHF. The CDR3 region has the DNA TGTGCCAGCAGCTTCACACAGGGACAGCCCCAGCATTTT.

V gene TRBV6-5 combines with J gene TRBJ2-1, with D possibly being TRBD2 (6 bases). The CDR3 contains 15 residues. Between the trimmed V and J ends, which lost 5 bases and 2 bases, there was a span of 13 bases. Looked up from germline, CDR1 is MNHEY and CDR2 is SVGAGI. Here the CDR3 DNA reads TGTGCCAGCAGTATACCCCGCGGGACCTACAATGAGCAGTTCTTC. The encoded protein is CASSIPRGTYNEQFF.

CDR3 sequence reads: CASSVRDSQTSNYGYTF. The CDR3 DNA sequence: TGTGCCAGTAGTGTACGGGACAGCCAGACTTCTAACTATGGCTACACCTTC. This chain connects TRBV19 to TRBJ1-2, with 7 bases matching TRBD1. Unmatched junction bases numbered 12, after V lost 5 bases and J lost 0 bases. CDR1 is LNHDA and CDR2 is SQIVND in the germline V gene (reference sequence). The length of the CDR3 is 17 residues.

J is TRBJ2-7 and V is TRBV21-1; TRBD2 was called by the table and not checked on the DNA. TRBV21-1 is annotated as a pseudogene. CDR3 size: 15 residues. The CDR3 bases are TGTGCCAGCAGCAAAGGTCGGGGTCCCCCCTACGAGCAGTACTTC. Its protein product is CASSKGRGPPYEQYF.

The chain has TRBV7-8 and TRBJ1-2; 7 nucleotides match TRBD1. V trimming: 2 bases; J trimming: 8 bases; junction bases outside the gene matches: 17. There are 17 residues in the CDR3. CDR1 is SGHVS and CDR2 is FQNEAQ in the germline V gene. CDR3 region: CASSLYSLQGRSWGYTF. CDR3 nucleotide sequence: TGTGCCAGCAGCTTATATTCCCTACAGGGGAGGTCGTGGGGCTACACCTTC.

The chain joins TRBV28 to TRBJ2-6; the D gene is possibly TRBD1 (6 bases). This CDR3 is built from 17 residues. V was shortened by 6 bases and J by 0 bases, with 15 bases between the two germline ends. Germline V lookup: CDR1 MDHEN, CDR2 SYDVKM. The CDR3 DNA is TGTGCCAGCAGGCAAACCCAGGGGAACTCTGGGGCCAACGTCCTGACTTTC. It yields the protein CASRQTQGNSGANVLTF.

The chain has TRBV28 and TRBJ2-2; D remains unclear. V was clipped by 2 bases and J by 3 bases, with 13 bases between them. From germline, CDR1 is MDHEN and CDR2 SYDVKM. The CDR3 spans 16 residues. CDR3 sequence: CASSLEAPRDTGELFF. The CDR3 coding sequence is TGTGCCAGCAGTTTAGAGGCTCCGCGAGACACCGGGGAGCTGTTTTTT.

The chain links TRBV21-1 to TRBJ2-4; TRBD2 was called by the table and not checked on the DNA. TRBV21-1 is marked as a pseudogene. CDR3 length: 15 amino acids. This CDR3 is CASSKVLAGGNIQYF. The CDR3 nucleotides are TGTGCCAGCAGCAAAGTGCTAGCGGGTGGTAACATTCAGTACTTC.

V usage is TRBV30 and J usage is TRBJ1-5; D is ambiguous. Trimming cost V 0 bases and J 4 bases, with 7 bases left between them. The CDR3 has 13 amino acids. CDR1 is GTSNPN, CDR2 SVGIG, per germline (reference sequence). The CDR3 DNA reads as TGTGCCTGGAGTGTAGAGGTTAATCAGCCCCAGCATTTT. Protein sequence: CAWSVEVNQPQHF. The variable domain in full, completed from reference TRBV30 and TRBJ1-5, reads SQTIHQWPATLVQPVGSPLSLECTVEGTSNPNLYWYRQAAGRGLQLLFYSVGIGQISSEVPQNLSASRPQDRQFILSSKKLLLSDSGFYLCAWSVEVNQPQHFGDGTRLSIL.

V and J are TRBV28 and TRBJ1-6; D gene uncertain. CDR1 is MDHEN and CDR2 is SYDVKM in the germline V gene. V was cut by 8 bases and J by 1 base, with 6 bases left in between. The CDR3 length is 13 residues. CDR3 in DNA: TGTGCCAGCCAACGGTCCTATAATTCACCCCTCCACTTT. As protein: CASQRSYNSPLHF.

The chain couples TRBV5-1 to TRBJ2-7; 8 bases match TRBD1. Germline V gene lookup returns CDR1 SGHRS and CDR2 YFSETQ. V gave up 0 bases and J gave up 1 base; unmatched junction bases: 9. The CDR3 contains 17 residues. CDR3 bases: TGCGCCAGCAGCTTGGGCTACGGACAGGGACCATCCTACGAGCAGTACTTC. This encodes CASSLGYGQGPSYEQYF.

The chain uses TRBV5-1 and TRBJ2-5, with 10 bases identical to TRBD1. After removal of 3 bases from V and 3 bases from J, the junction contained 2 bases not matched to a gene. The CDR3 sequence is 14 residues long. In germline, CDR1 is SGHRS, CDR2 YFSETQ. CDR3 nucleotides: TGCGCCAGCAGCTCCGGGACAGGGGAAGAGACCCAGTACTTC. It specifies CASSSGTGEETQYF. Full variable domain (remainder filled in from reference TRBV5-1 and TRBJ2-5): KAGVTQTPRYLIKTRGQQVTLSCSPISGHRSVSWYQQTPGQGLQFLFEYFSETQRNKGNFPGRFSGRQFSNSRSEMNVSTLELGDSALYLCASSSGTGEETQYFGPGTRLLVL.

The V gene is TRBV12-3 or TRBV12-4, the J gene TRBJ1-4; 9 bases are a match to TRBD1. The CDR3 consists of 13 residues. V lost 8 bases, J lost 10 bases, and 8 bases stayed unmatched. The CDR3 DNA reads TGTGCCAGCCGTTCGGACAGGGGAGGAAAACTGTTTTTT. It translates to CASRSDRGGKLFF.

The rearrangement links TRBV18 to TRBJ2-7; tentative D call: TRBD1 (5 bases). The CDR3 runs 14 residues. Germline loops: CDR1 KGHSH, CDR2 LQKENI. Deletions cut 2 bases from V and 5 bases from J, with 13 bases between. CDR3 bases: TGTGCCAGCTCACCATCGCCAGGGTCGGACGAGCAGTACTTC. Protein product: CASSPSPGSDEQYF.

CDR3 DNA sequence: TGCGCCGGCCCCCAAGACAGGGCGATCGCTGAAGCTTTCTTT. Protein: CAGPQDRAIAEAFF. The chain combines TRBV5-1 with TRBJ1-1; TRBD1 matches 7 bases. Germline V lookup: CDR1 SGHRS, CDR2 YFSETQ. V shed 10 bases, J shed 6 bases, and the junction held 15 bases outside the gene matches. The CDR3 totals 14 residues.

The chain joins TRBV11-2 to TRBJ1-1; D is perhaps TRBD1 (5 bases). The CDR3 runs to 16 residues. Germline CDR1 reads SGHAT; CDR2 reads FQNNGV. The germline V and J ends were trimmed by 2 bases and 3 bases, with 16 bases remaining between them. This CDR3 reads CASSLRRFQGDTEAFF. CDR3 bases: TGTGCCAGCAGCTTACGCAGATTCCAAGGGGACACTGAAGCTTTCTTT.

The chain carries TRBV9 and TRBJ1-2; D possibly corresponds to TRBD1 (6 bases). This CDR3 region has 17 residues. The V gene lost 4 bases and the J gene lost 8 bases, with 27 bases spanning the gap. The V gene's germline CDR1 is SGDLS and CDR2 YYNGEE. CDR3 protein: CASSFPAGAVPDAGYTF. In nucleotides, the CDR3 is TGTGCCAGCAGCTTCCCGGCGGGGGCAGTGCCCGATGCGGGCTACACCTTC. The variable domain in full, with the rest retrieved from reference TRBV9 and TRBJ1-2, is DSGVTQTPKHLITATGQRVTLRCSPRSGDLSVYWYQQSLDQGLQFLIQYYNGEERAKGNILERFSAQQFPDLHSELNLSSLELGDSALYFCASSFPAGAVPDAGYTFGSGTRLTVV.

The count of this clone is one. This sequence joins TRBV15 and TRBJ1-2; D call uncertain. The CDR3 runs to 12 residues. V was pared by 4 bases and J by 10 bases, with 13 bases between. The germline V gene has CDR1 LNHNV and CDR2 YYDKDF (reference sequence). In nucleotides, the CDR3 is TGTGCCACCAGCACCTCAAGCGCTCTCTACACCTTC. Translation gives CATSTSSALYTF. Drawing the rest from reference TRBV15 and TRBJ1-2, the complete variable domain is DAMVIQNPRYQVTQFGKPVTLSCSQTLNHNVMYWYQQKSSQAPKLLFHYYDKDFNNEADTPDNFQSRRPNTSFCFLDIRSPGLGDTAMYLCATSTSSALYTFGSGTRLTVV.

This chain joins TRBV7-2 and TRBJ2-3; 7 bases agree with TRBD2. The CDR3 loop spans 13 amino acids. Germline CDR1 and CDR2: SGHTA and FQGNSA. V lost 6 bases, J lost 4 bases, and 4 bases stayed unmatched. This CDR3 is CASRAGVADTQYF. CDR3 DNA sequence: TGTGCCAGCAGGGCGGGGGTTGCAGATACGCAGTATTTT.

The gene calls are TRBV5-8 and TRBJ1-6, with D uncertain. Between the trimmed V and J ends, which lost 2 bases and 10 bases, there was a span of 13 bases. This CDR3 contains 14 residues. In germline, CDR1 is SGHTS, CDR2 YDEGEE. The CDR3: CASSLGQASSPLHF. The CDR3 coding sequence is TGTGCCAGCAGCTTAGGCCAGGCGTCCTCACCCCTCCACTTT.

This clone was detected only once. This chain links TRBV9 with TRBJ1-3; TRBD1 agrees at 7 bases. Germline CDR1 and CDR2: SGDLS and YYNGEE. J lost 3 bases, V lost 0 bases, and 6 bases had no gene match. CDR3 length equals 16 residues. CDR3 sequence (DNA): TGTGCCAGCAGCGTAGTAGGGACAGAGAATGGAAACACCATATATTTT. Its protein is CASSVVGTENGNTIYF.

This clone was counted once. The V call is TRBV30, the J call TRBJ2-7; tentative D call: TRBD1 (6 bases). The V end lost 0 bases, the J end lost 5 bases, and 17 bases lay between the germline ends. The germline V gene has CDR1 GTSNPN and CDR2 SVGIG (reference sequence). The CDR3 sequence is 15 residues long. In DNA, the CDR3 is TGTGCCTGGAGTGTTAGGGGGTTGGTTTTCGACGAGCAGTACTTC. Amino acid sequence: CAWSVRGLVFDEQYF.

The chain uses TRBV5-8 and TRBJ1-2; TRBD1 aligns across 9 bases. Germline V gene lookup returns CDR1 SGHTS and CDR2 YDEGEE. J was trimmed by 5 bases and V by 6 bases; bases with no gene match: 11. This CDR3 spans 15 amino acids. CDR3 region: CASTPSGQGNYGYTF. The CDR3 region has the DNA TGTGCCAGCACCCCCTCGGGACAGGGAAATTATGGCTACACCTTC.

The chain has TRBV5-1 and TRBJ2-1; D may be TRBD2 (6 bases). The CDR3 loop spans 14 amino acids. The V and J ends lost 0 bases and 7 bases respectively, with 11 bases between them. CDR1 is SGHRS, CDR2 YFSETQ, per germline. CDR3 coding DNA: TGCGCCAGCAGCTTGGCGGGGGTACATAATGAGCAGTTCTTC. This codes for CASSLAGVHNEQFF.

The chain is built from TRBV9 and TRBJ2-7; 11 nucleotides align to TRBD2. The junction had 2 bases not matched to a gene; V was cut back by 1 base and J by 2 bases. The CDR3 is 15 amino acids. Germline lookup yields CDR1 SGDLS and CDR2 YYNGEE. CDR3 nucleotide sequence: TGTGCCAGCAGCGTAACTAGCGGGGGCGCCTACGAGCAGTACTTC. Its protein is CASSVTSGGAYEQYF.

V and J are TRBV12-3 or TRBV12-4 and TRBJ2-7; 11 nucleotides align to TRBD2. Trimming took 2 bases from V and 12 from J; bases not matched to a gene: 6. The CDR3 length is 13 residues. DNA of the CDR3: TGTGCCAGCAGTTTACTAGCGGGGGGATTCCCGTACTTC. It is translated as CASSLLAGGFPYF.